The 8 T cell receptor beta chains below were found in one sample sequenced in a study of blood T cell repertoires in COVID-19. Clones were sequenced by immunoSEQ multiplex PCR, and TCRdb holds only the in-frame ones, with some missing. The sample has about 67,000 clones, more than 75% seen once. The sample comprised peripheral blood. These receptors originate from a woman aged 55-70 years with acute or convalescent COVID-19.

This chain joins TRBV9 and TRBJ2-2, with 7 bases fitting TRBD1. V gave up 3 bases and J gave up 2 bases; unmatched junction bases: 7. The CDR3 extends over 16 amino acids. Germline V gene sequence: CDR1 SGDLS, CDR2 YYNGEE. The CDR3 DNA is TGTGCCAGCAGCGCGGGACAGAGCTTAAACACCGGGGAGCTGTTTTTT. It translates to CASSAGQSLNTGELFF.

The J gene is TRBJ1-1, the V gene TRBV2; 11 nucleotides line up with TRBD1. The CDR3 length is 14 residues. Germline V CDR1 and CDR2: SNHLY, FYNNEI. Trimming cost V 6 bases and J 5 bases; bases outside gene matches: 5. CDR3 in DNA: TGTGCCAGCAGGGACAGGGGGCTGGGGACTGAAGCTTTCTTT. Amino acids: CASRDRGLGTEAFF.

CDR3 bases: TGTGCCAGCAGTACCGGGGGGATGCCCCAGCATTTT. This codes for CASSTGGMPQHF. The chain couples TRBV12-3 or TRBV12-4 to TRBJ1-5, with a possible D match to TRBD1 (5 bases). This CDR3 region has 12 residues. Trimming removed 5 bases at V and 9 bases at J, with 11 bases between.

This chain uses TRBV19 with TRBJ2-3; perhaps TRBD1 as D (6 bases). Germline CDR1 reads LNHDA; CDR2 reads SQIVND (reference sequence). V shed 0 bases and J shed 2 bases, with 9 bases lying between them. CDR3 length: 15 amino acids. For the CDR3, the DNA is TGTGCCAGTAGTATAGACAGGGGAACCACAGATACGCAGTATTTT. This sequence encodes CASSIDRGTTDTQYF.

This clone has a handful of counts. The V and J genes are TRBV6-5 and TRBJ1-1; weak D call: TRBD1 (5 bases). Deletions cut 6 bases from V and 0 bases from J, with 14 bases between. The CDR3 loop spans 15 amino acids. The V gene's germline CDR1 is MNHEY and CDR2 SVGAGI. The chain's CDR3 is CASRQTDLMNTEAFF. The CDR3 bases are TGTGCCAGCAGGCAGACAGACCTAATGAACACTGAAGCTTTCTTT.

CDR3 coding DNA: TGTGCCAGCAGCTTATTTGGGTCACCCCGGGGGTCCTACAATGAGCAGTTCTTC. It encodes CASSLFGSPRGSYNEQFF. This chain joins TRBV7-9 and TRBJ2-1; the D gene is possibly TRBD2 (6 bases). The germline V gene has CDR1 SEHNR and CDR2 FQNEAQ (reference sequence). The CDR3 runs to 18 residues. Trimming left V 2 bases short and J 1 base short, with 18 bases between. The full variable domain, its missing parts supplied by reference TRBV7-9 and TRBJ2-1, is DTGVSQNPRHKITKRGQNVTFRCDPISEHNRLYWYRQTLGQGPEFLTYFQNEAQLEKSRLLSDRFSAERPKGSFSTLEIQRTEQGDSAMYLCASSLFGSPRGSYNEQFFGPGTRLTVL.

V usage is TRBV24-1 and J usage is TRBJ2-3; the D is unclear. The V gene's germline CDR1 is KGHDR and CDR2 SFDVKD. V gave up 5 bases and J gave up 1 base, with 3 bases separating them. This CDR3 contains 12 residues. This CDR3 is CATSAGTDTQYF. The DNA of the CDR3 is TGTGCCACCAGTGCGGGCACAGATACGCAGTATTTT.

V gene TRBV9 combines with J gene TRBJ1-2; 9 nucleotides agree with TRBD1. Looked up from germline, CDR1 is SGDLS and CDR2 is YYNGEE. The J segment lost 7 bases and the V segment lost 3 bases, leaving 7 bases of the junction unmatched. The CDR3 sequence is 14 residues long. CDR3 sequence reads: CASSARQGDFGYTF. DNA for the CDR3: TGTGCCAGCAGCGCCCGACAGGGGGACTTTGGCTACACCTTC. Based on the CDR3 plus reference TRBV9 and TRBJ1-2, the full variable domain is DSGVTQTPKHLITATGQRVTLRCSPRSGDLSVYWYQQSLDQGLQFLIQYYNGEERAKGNILERFSAQQFPDLHSELNLSSLELGDSALYFCASSARQGDFGYTFGSGTRLTVV.